Listed here are 19 T cell receptor beta chains from one sample, sequenced in a study of beta chain features in type 1 diabetes. Findings and limits, study-wide: Across all four CD4+ subsets, people with type 1 diabetes showed modestly shorter TCRB CDR3s.

All of the isolated RNA was reverse transcribed, so expressed TCRB transcripts were sequenced. Data came from immunoSEQ multiplex PCR; TCRdb stores just in-frame clones and leaves some out. The sample holds 300,000 to 450,000 clones; roughly an eighth are singletons and the top ten take around 0.0099%. Antigens of these TCRs are unknown. The sample was naive CD4+ T cells from blood. The receptors originated from a young woman with type 1 diabetes.

This clone has just a few counts. This chain joins TRBV4-1 and TRBJ2-1, with D uncertain. The CDR3 covers 15 residues. Germline V gene lookup returns CDR1 MGHRA and CDR2 YSYEKL. Trimming took 4 bases from V and 1 from J, leaving 11 bases between them. The CDR3 DNA reads TGCGCCAGCAGCCCCCGAGAGGAATCCTACAATGAGCAGTTCTTC. Residues: CASSPREESYNEQFF.

The table lists this clone with a few counts. The same CDR3 also results from other DNA sequences found in this sample. V is TRBV11-2 and J is TRBJ2-1; D gene ambiguous. The V and J ends lost 3 bases and 7 bases respectively, with 4 bases between them. This CDR3 has 11 residues. CDR1 is SGHAT and CDR2 is FQNNGV in the germline V gene. DNA of the CDR3: TGTGCCAGCAGCTTTTCAAATGAGCAGTTCTTC. This encodes CASSFSNEQFF.

This clone was counted only a few times. The gene calls are TRBV19 and TRBJ1-2; D gene uncertain. Germline loops: CDR1 LNHDA, CDR2 SQIVND (reference sequence). V was cut by 4 bases and J by 5 bases, with 17 bases left in between. The CDR3 is 15 amino acids. The CDR3 DNA follows: TGTGCCAGTAGTACCTCCGTGGTGCTTGCGTATGGCTACACCTTC. Protein sequence: CASSTSVVLAYGYTF.

CDR3 DNA sequence: TGTGCCAGCAGCTCGGGCAATCAGCCCCAGCATTTT. It yields the protein CASSSGNQPQHF. This chain connects TRBV11-2 to TRBJ1-5, with unresolved D. The CDR3 has 12 residues. Germline V lookup: CDR1 SGHAT, CDR2 FQNNGV. V was pared by 4 bases and J by 2 bases, with 3 bases between.

This clone turned up a few times. The chain carries TRBV27 and TRBJ1-2, with a possible D match to TRBD1 (6 bases). Per germline, CDR1 MNHEY and CDR2 SMNVEV (reference sequence). The CDR3 covers 15 residues. V was cut by 5 bases and J by 1 base, with 14 bases left in between. The CDR3 coding sequence is TGTGCCAGCAGTCTAACCAACAGGGTTAACTATGGCTACACCTTC. Translation gives CASSLTNRVNYGYTF.

For the CDR3, the DNA is TGTGCCAGCAGTTTGACGTATGGGGGGGCGAGCAATCAGCCCCAGCATTTT. Translated: CASSLTYGGASNQPQHF. The V and J genes are TRBV25-1 and TRBJ1-5; a possible D gene is TRBD1 (6 bases). The CDR3 is made up of 17 amino acids. The germline gives CDR1 MGHDK, CDR2 SYGVNS. The V gene lost 5 bases and the J gene lost 1 base, with 18 bases spanning the gap.

This clone has a handful of counts. In DNA form, the CDR3 reads TGTGCCAGCAGCTTGGATAGGCAGGGGTCTGGCACCTTC. It specifies CASSLDRQGSGTF. The genes are TRBV5-4 and TRBJ1-2, with a weak D call TRBD1 (6 bases). The CDR3 spans 13 residues. The germline CDR1 and CDR2 sequences are SGHNT and YYREEE (reference sequence). V lost 0 bases and J 13 bases, leaving 16 bases between the germline ends.

This clone has more than one count but fewer than ten. The J gene is TRBJ2-5, the V gene TRBV6-6; a weak D match, TRBD2 (5 bases). Germline V gene sequence: CDR1 MNHNY, CDR2 SVGAGI (reference sequence). The CDR3 has 15 residues. Trimming cost V 6 bases and J 5 bases, with 19 bases left between them. The CDR3 nucleotides read TGTGCCAGCAGGCCCCGGATCATAGCGAGGGAGACCCAGTACTTC. It specifies CASRPRIIARETQYF.

In this sample, this clone turned up a few times. The chain couples TRBV30 to TRBJ2-5; tentatively, D is TRBD2 (7 bases). The CDR3 has 15 amino acids. V was cut by 3 bases and J by 5 bases, with 19 bases left in between. Germline-derived CDR1 and CDR2 are GTSNPN and SVGIG (reference sequence). The CDR3 reads CAWSPPARGGETQYF. For the CDR3, the DNA is TGTGCCTGGAGCCCTCCGGCCAGGGGAGGGGAGACCCAGTACTTC. Combining the CDR3 with reference TRBV30 and TRBJ2-5 gives the whole variable domain SQTIHQWPATLVQPVGSPLSLECTVEGTSNPNLYWYRQAAGRGLQLLFYSVGIGQISSEVPQNLSASRPQDRQFILSSKKLLLSDSGFYLCAWSPPARGGETQYFGPGTRLLVL.

The chain uses TRBV10-1 and TRBJ1-5; no clear D. V was shortened by 10 bases and J by 5 bases, with 3 bases between the two germline ends. The CDR3 is 9 residues long. The germline CDR1 and CDR2 sequences are WNHNN and SYGVQD (reference sequence). The CDR3 sequence is CAIYQPQHF. CDR3 bases: TGCGCCATCTATCAGCCCCAGCATTTT.

This clone was observed a few times. The V gene is TRBV27, the J gene TRBJ2-1; 9 bases align to TRBD2. Germline V gene lookup returns CDR1 MNHEY and CDR2 SMNVEV (reference sequence). The CDR3 length is 15 residues. V shed 2 bases and J 3 bases; nucleotides not matched to a gene: 2. This CDR3 is CASSLAGGLYNEQFF. The CDR3 region has the DNA TGTGCCAGCAGTTTAGCGGGAGGGCTCTACAATGAGCAGTTCTTC.

The chain carries TRBV28 and TRBJ1-1; no clear D gene. The germline V gene has CDR1 MDHEN and CDR2 SYDVKM. The CDR3 consists of 13 residues. V lost 2 bases, J lost 1 base, and 5 bases lay in between. The CDR3 nucleotides are TGTGCCAGCAGTTTACCCAGGAACACTGAAGCTTTCTTT. This encodes CASSLPRNTEAFF.

This clone was seen more than once but under ten times. This chain uses TRBV20-1 with TRBJ1-1, with a possible D match to TRBD1 (6 bases). V was cut by 5 bases and J by 4 bases, with 8 bases left in between. The germline CDR1 and CDR2 sequences are DFQATT and SNEGSKA (reference sequence). The CDR3 sequence is 11 residues long. CDR3 DNA: TGCAGTGCTCCGGACAGCACTGAAGCTTTCTTT. It encodes CSAPDSTEAFF.

The chain is built from TRBV29-1 and TRBJ1-3, with a possible D match to TRBD1 (5 bases). V was shortened by 2 bases and J by 3 bases, with 8 bases between the two germline ends. This CDR3 spans 13 amino acids. Germline assignment: CDR1 SQVTM and CDR2 ANQGSEA. The CDR3 reads CSVEQGGGNTIYF. CDR3 nucleotide sequence: TGCAGCGTTGAACAGGGAGGTGGAAACACCATATATTTT.

The rearrangement joins TRBV5-4 to TRBJ1-3; perhaps TRBD1 as D (5 bases). The CDR3 has 18 residues. V was shortened by 2 bases and J by 0 bases, with 18 bases between the two germline ends. CDR1 is SGHNT and CDR2 is YYREEE in the germline V gene (reference sequence). CDR3 loop: CASSFLTAIGASGNTIYF. CDR3 DNA sequence: TGTGCCAGCAGCTTCTTGACAGCCATAGGGGCCTCTGGAAACACCATATATTTT. Using reference TRBV5-4 and TRBJ1-3 for the parts outside the CDR3, the full variable domain is ETGVTQSPTHLIKTRGQQVTLRCSSQSGHNTVSWYQQALGQGPQFIFQYYREEENGRGNFPPRFSGLQFPNYSSELNVNALELDDSALYLCASSFLTAIGASGNTIYFGEGSWLTVV.

The chain has TRBV20-1 and TRBJ1-2; D gene unclear. The CDR3 sequence is 10 residues long. Germline lookup yields CDR1 DFQATT and CDR2 SNEGSKA (reference sequence). V was clipped by 3 bases and J by 7 bases, with 6 bases between them. DNA for the CDR3: TGCAGTGCTAGCGTATCTGGCTACACCTTC. Encoded protein: CSASVSGYTF.

The chain recombines TRBV7-2 with TRBJ2-2, with D perhaps TRBD1 (6 bases). Trimming stripped 3 bases from V and 9 bases from J, with 11 bases between. Looked up from germline, CDR1 is SGHTA and CDR2 is FQGNSA. The CDR3 consists of 13 residues. The CDR3: CASSLNRVRELFF. For the CDR3, the DNA is TGTGCCAGCAGCTTGAACAGGGTCCGGGAGCTGTTTTTT.

This clone was picked up a small number of times. The rearrangement links TRBV30 to TRBJ2-1, with 11 positions matching TRBD1. Germline V CDR1 and CDR2: GTSNPN, SVGIG (reference sequence). V lost 2 bases, J lost 8 bases, and 11 bases stayed unmatched. The CDR3 loop spans 16 amino acids. The CDR3 sequence is CAWSSGPGQGGDEQFF. The CDR3 nucleotides read TGTGCCTGGAGTTCGGGACCGGGACAGGGGGGGGATGAGCAGTTCTTC.

This clone was seen a handful of times. J is TRBJ2-7 and V is TRBV7-9; possibly TRBD1 for D (5 bases). V lost 7 bases and J 6 bases, leaving 13 bases between the germline ends. Per the germline V gene, CDR1 is SEHNR and CDR2 is FQNEAQ (reference sequence). CDR3 size: 12 residues. The CDR3: CASTESGIEQYF. The DNA for the CDR3 is TGTGCCAGCACAGAGTCAGGGATCGAGCAGTACTTC.